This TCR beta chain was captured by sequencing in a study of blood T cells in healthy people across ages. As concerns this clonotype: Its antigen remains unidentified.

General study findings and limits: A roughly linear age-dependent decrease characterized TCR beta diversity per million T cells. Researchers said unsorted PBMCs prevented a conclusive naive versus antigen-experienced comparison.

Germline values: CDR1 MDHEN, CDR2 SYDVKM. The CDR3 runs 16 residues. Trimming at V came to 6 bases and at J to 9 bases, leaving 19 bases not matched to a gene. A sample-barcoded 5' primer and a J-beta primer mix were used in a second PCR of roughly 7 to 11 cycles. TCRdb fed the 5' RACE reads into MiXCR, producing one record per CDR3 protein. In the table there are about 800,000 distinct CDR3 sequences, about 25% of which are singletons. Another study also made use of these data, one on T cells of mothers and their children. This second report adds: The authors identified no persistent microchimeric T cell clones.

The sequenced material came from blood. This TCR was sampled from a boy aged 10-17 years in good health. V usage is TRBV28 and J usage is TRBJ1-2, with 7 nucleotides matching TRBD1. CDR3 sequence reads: CASSAGQAGLARRYTF. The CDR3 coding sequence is TGTGCCAGCAGCGCCGGACAGGCTGGCTTAGCTCGGCGCTACACCTTC.